The rows below give T cell receptor beta chains drawn from one sample of a study of T cells in Graves' hyperthyroidism and ophthalmopathy. MiXCR, run by TCRdb on the multiplex PCR reads, gives a single entry per CDR3 protein. Among roughly 650,000 distinct CDR3 sequences listed, 16% were seen once. Material for sequencing was blood. Receptors were obtained from a woman aged 40 to 49 with Graves' ophthalmopathy. Each CDR3 is given with its conserved first and last residue. Each record gives: CDR3 protein, V gene, J gene, clone size, CDR3 length. Some rows have no size entry. The others give once, few or many, or a class for an expanded clone.

CASSGRTSSTDTQYF,TRBV6-1,TRBJ2-3,many,15
CASKTSGTRLGMNTEAFF,TRBV6-1,TRBJ1-1,many,18
CASSHYLARDTEAFF,TRBV5-5,TRBJ1-1,many,15
CSADGGVPSYEQYF,TRBV20-1,TRBJ2-7,many,14
CASSPGGATGELFF,TRBV7-7,TRBJ2-2,many,14
CASSQSGVDEQYF,TRBV5-1,TRBJ2-7,many,13
CASSSGGKPNEKLFF,TRBV11-2,TRBJ1-4,many,15
CASSLGEQETQYF,TRBV11-3,TRBJ2-5,many,13
CASSFGYLYEQYF,TRBV28,TRBJ2-7,-,13
CASTRLAGVGEQFF,TRBV12-3/TRBV12-4,TRBJ2-1,many,14
CAWSDHSPLHF,TRBV30,TRBJ1-6,-,11